The rows below give T cell receptor beta chains drawn from one sample of a study of cytomegalovirus exposure and HLA in healthy donors. Generated by immunoSEQ multiplex PCR, the TCRdb table keeps only in-frame clones and is missing some. The top ten hold around 0.7% of the sample, which has 130,000 to 150,000 clones, over 60% seen once. The sequencing sample was made of PBMCs. Every receptor here comes from a male donor in good health and CMV-seronegative. Both conserved end residues are part of each CDR3. A D gene is named only where the DNA matches it firmly. Size values are once, few and many counts, or a class for expanded clones, and some rows have none.

V	J	D	size	CDR3	DNA
TRBV29-1	TRBJ1-2	TRBD1	.	CSVEGRGLNYGYTF	TGCAGCGTTGAGGGCAGGGGGCTGAACTATGGCTACACCTTC
TRBV7-6	TRBJ2-2	TRBD1	few	CASSRTGFGNTGELFF	TGTGCCAGCAGTAGGACAGGGTTTGGGAACACCGGGGAGCTGTTTTTT
TRBV1	TRBJ2-7	.	.	CTSSQDLGGISTYEQYF	TGCACCAGCAGCCAAGATCTTGGCGGGATAAGTACGTACGAGCAGTACTTC
TRBV19	TRBJ1-5	.	.	CASSLLNQPQHF	TGTGCCAGTAGCCTCCTAAATCAGCCCCAGCATTTT
TRBV18	TRBJ2-5	TRBD2	once	CASSPGLAPETQYF	TGTGCCAGCTCACCTGGACTAGCTCCAGAGACCCAGTACTTC
TRBV14	TRBJ1-2	.	.	CASSRGTAEGYTF	TGTGCTAGCAGCCGCGGGACTGCCGAGGGCTACACCTTC
TRBV5-1	TRBJ2-7	.	few	CASSHGQGSYEQYF	TGCGCCAGCAGCCACGGGCAGGGCTCCTACGAGCAGTACTTC
TRBV2	TRBJ2-7	TRBD2	.	CASRTSGSSYEQYF	TGTGCCAGCAGGACTAGCGGGAGCTCCTACGAGCAGTACTTC
TRBV5-6	TRBJ1-1	.	.	CASSQGGTEAFF	TGTGCCAGCAGTCAAGGCGGAACTGAAGCTTTCTTT
TRBV2	TRBJ1-2	TRBD1	.	CASSPDRGFSYTF	TGTGCCAGCAGCCCTGACAGGGGATTTAGCTACACCTTC
TRBV7-2	TRBJ1-1	TRBD1	.	CASSLVGQANTEAFF	TGTGCCAGCAGCTTGGTCGGACAGGCGAACACTGAAGCTTTCTTT
TRBV25-1	TRBJ2-7	.	.	CASSEPPGHEQYF	TGTGCCAGCAGTGAACCCCCAGGGCACGAGCAGTACTTC
TRBV7-9	TRBJ2-7	TRBD2	.	CSSSLSGWEGEQYF	TGTTCCAGCAGCTTATCAGGGTGGGAGGGCGAGCAGTACTTC
TRBV6-4	TRBJ1-2	.	.	CASSTGDGYGYTF	TGTGCCAGCAGTACGGGGGACGGCTATGGCTACACCTTC
TRBV9	TRBJ2-7	.	.	CASSVGLLSYEQYF	TGTGCCAGCAGCGTAGGACTTCTCTCCTACGAGCAGTACTTC
TRBV10-1	TRBJ2-1	TRBD1	.	CASSELGQGAGNEQFF	TGCGCCAGCAGTGAACTGGGACAGGGGGCCGGGAATGAGCAGTTCTTC
TRBV7-2	TRBJ2-5	TRBD2	.	CASSGGGQGGTQYF	TGTGCCAGCAGCGGCGGGGGGCAGGGCGGGACCCAGTACTTC
TRBV7-8	TRBJ1-5	.	.	CASSLKQGNQPQHF	TGTGCCAGCAGCTTAAAACAGGGCAATCAGCCCCAGCATTTT
TRBV7-8	TRBJ2-1	TRBD2	.	CASSLVSGGSHEQFF	TGTGCCAGCAGCTTAGTGTCGGGAGGTTCCCATGAGCAGTTCTTC
TRBV6-1	TRBJ2-7	.	.	CASSEGPGGGYEQYF	TGTGCCAGCAGTGAAGGACCCGGGGGAGGCTACGAGCAGTACTTC
TRBV5-8	TRBJ1-5	.	.	CASSPRGRSNQPQHF	TGTGCCAGCAGCCCAAGAGGGAGAAGCAATCAGCCCCAGCATTTT
TRBV11-1	TRBJ2-1	.	.	CASSLDGGHYNEQFF	TGTGCCAGCAGCTTAGACGGGGGGCACTACAATGAGCAGTTCTTC
TRBV7-6	TRBJ2-1	TRBD2	.	CASSLVRGRGGNEQFF	TGTGCCAGCAGCTTAGTTCGCGGGAGGGGGGGGAATGAGCAGTTCTTC
TRBV29-1	TRBJ1-2	TRBD1	.	CSVTGQGDGYTF	TGCAGCGTTACGGGACAGGGCGATGGCTACACCTTC
TRBV6-1	TRBJ1-5	TRBD1	.	CASRDRANQPQHF	TGTGCCAGCCGGGACAGGGCCAATCAGCCCCAGCATTTT
TRBV27	TRBJ1-5	.	.	CASSSSGGNQPQHF	TGTGCCAGCAGTTCCTCAGGGGGCAATCAGCCCCAGCATTTT
TRBV19	TRBJ1-1	.	few	CASNTPRGAHGTEAFF	TGTGCCAGCAATACCCCCCGGGGGGCGCATGGCACTGAAGCTTTCTTT
TRBV14	TRBJ1-1	.	.	CASNQKGQGEAFF	TGTGCCAGCAACCAAAAAGGGCAGGGTGAAGCTTTCTTT
TRBV7-3	TRBJ2-7	.	.	CASSPEQASNEQYF	TGTGCCAGCAGCCCGGAGCAAGCGTCCAACGAGCAGTACTTC
TRBV6-6	TRBJ1-6	TRBD1	.	CASSLQGAYYNSPLHF	TGTGCCAGCAGCCTACAGGGGGCCTACTATAATTCACCCCTCCACTTT
TRBV7-9	TRBJ2-2	.	.	CASSLLRGSGELFF	TGTGCCAGCAGCCTTCTCCGGGGATCCGGGGAGCTGTTTTTT
TRBV15	TRBJ1-2	.	.	CATSRQAEYGYTF	TGTGCCACCAGCAGACAGGCTGAATATGGCTACACCTTC